A single sample gave rise to the 9 T cell receptor beta chains below, sequenced in a study. The TRBV12-4/TRBJ1-2 clonotypes were amplified using barcode primers with ligated adaptors. TCRdb ran MiXCR on the multiplex PCR reads and lists one entry per CDR3 protein. This table has roughly 460 distinct CDR3 sequences, 20% to 25% appearing once. The sample comprised memory CD4+ T cells sorted from blood. Subset noted: memory CD4+ T cells, CD4+CD45RO+CD25-. These receptors were obtained from a female donor with breast cancer.

This clonotype ranks as large. V is TRBV12-3 or TRBV12-4 and J is TRBJ1-2, with TRBD1 matching 8 bases. This CDR3 comprises 14 residues. V gave up 6 bases and J gave up 3 bases; unmatched junction bases: 6. The CDR3 reads CASRRQGSDYGYTF. DNA of the CDR3: TGTGCCAGCAGAAGACAGGGGAGCGACTATGGCTACACCTTC.

The rearrangement uses TRBV12-3 or TRBV12-4 and TRBJ1-2, with D uncertain. There are 14 residues in the CDR3. V lost 7 bases, J lost 1 base, and 13 bases lay in between. CDR3 sequence reads: CASTRGGCNYGYTF. The CDR3 DNA is TGTGCCAGCACCCGTGGCGGGTGTAACTATGGCTACACCTTC.

By share, this clonotype counts as large. This sequence joins TRBV12-3 or TRBV12-4 and TRBJ1-2, with 7 bases fitting TRBD1. V lost 6 bases, J lost 7 bases, and 8 bases stayed unmatched. This CDR3 region has 13 residues. The CDR3 DNA follows: TGTGCCAGCAGCCTTGGGACAGTTCTTGGCTACACCTTC. Amino acid sequence: CASSLGTVLGYTF.

This clonotype is large within its sample. This chain links TRBV12-3 or TRBV12-4 with TRBJ1-2; D ambiguous. Trimming took off 3 bases at V and 7 bases at J, with 21 bases between the two ends. CDR3 length: 16 amino acids. CDR3 in amino acids: CASSLWSITQDGGYTF. The CDR3 bases are TGTGCCAGCAGTTTGTGGTCGATAACTCAAGACGGTGGCTACACCTTC.

This clonotype is large by share. This rearrangement joins TRBV12-3 or TRBV12-4 to TRBJ1-2, with a weak D call TRBD1 (5 bases). V was pared by 3 bases and J by 7 bases, with 9 bases between. This CDR3 has 12 amino acids. This chain's CDR3 is CASSFRVGGYTF. DNA of the CDR3: TGTGCCAGCAGTTTCAGGGTCGGTGGCTACACCTTC.

The rearrangement joins TRBV12-3 or TRBV12-4 to TRBJ1-2, with 7 bases matching TRBD1. CDR3 length: 13 amino acids. The V segment lost 5 bases and the J segment 4 bases; nucleotides outside the gene matches: 4. The DNA for the CDR3 is TGTGCCAGCAGTGTAGACAGGGCCTATGGCTACACCTTC. Its translation: CASSVDRAYGYTF.

This clonotype counts as large. This chain links TRBV12-3 or TRBV12-4 with TRBJ1-2, with D tentatively TRBD1 (6 bases). Between the trimmed V and J ends, which lost 6 bases and 5 bases, there was a span of 19 bases. The CDR3 spans 15 residues. CDR3 nucleotide sequence: TGTGCCAGCAGCCAGAGCGGGACACCTACTTATGGCTACACCTTC. It encodes CASSQSGTPTYGYTF.

This clonotype is deemed large (0.1 to 1%). This chain uses TRBV12-3 or TRBV12-4 with TRBJ1-2, with TRBD1 identical over 7 bases. The CDR3 covers 13 residues. J gave up 4 bases and V 5 bases, and 4 bases lay outside the gene matches. The CDR3 region is CASSEQGSYGYTF. The CDR3 nucleotides read TGTGCCAGCAGTGAACAGGGGAGCTATGGCTACACCTTC.

By proportion, this clonotype is large. The chain couples TRBV12-3 or TRBV12-4 to TRBJ1-2, with a tentative D call TRBD1 (5 bases). The CDR3 runs 13 residues. Trimming took off 7 bases at V and 4 bases at J, with 13 bases between the two ends. CDR3 in amino acids: CASTMTAFYGYTF. The CDR3 nucleotides are TGTGCCAGCACTATGACAGCGTTCTATGGCTACACCTTC.